This TCR beta chain was captured by sequencing in a study of vaccination effects on CD4 cells after COVID-19. The culture ran for roughly 10 days before CD4+ T cells were isolated. Negative nucleocapsid antibody tests before and after vaccination confirmed no previous SARS-CoV-2 infection. This clone occurred a few times. Antigen unknown. From germline, CDR1 is MNHEY and CDR2 SVGEGT. The CDR3 is 14 amino acids. V shed 5 bases and J shed 6 bases, with 13 bases lying between them. The table came from immunoSEQ multiplex PCR; TCRdb's copy has only in-frame clones and leaves some out. Among about 74,000 clones listed, approximately 80% were seen once.

The input for sequencing was CD4+ T cells from PBMCs cultured without peptide, taken before COVID-19 vaccination. The sequence derives from a human donor who received a COVID-19 vaccine. The chain recombines TRBV6-2 or TRBV6-3 with TRBJ2-2; D tentatively reads TRBD1 or TRBD2 (5 bases each). Here the CDR3 DNA reads TGTGCCAGCAGTACAAGGGACCGTCCCGGGGAGCTGTTTTTT. Translated, it gives CASSTRDRPGELFF.